Listed below are T cell receptor beta chains from one sample, sequenced in a study of identical twins. TCRdb reprocessed the 5' RACE reads via MiXCR and lists one record per CDR3 protein. The data contain fewer than 800,000 distinct CDR3 sequences, around 7.5% of them singletons. The sample also formed part of further work on yellow fever vaccine responses in identical twins.

What was sequenced was PBMCs. The receptors were sampled from a woman under 30 in good health. The CDR3 runs from the conserved cysteine through the conserved F or W. D genes are given only for firm matches. Size is stated for part of the rows, as once, few or many counts, or as a class when the clone is expanded.

d_call cdr3_length j_call clone_size v_call cdr3_aa cdr3_nt
NA 16 TRBJ2-2 NA TRBV4-1 CASSFSTVTNTGELFF TGCGCCAGCAGCTTCTCAACCGTCACGAACACCGGGGAGCTGTTTTTT
NA 17 TRBJ1-4 NA TRBV5-8 CASSLGQGGATNEKLFF TGTGCCAGCAGCTTGGGGCAGGGAGGTGCAACTAATGAAAAACTGTTTTTT
TRBD1 17 TRBJ1-1 NA TRBV2 CASQKGTGGIMNTEAFF TGTGCCAGCCAAAAAGGAACAGGGGGGATCATGAACACTGAAGCTTTCTTT
NA 14 TRBJ1-2 NA TRBV5-6 CASTSRTANYGYTF TGTGCCAGCACCTCCCGAACAGCTAACTATGGCTACACCTTC
TRBD1 16 TRBJ2-7 many TRBV6-1 CASSPTAGQGFHEQYF TGTGCCAGCAGTCCGACTGCGGGACAGGGTTTCCACGAGCAGTACTTC
NA 14 TRBJ1-1 NA TRBV25-1 CASSDLVLNTEAFF TGTGCCAGCAGTGATCTCGTGTTGAACACTGAAGCTTTCTTT
NA 15 TRBJ2-2 NA TRBV28 CASSFLDLDRGELFF TGTGCCAGCAGTTTTTTGGACTTAGACCGAGGGGAGCTGTTTTTT
NA 15 TRBJ1-1 many TRBV5-1 CASSLSGGLWTEAFF TGCGCCAGCAGCTTGTCCGGGGGGCTGTGGACTGAAGCTTTCTTT
TRBD1 16 TRBJ2-7 many TRBV29-1 CSVEFEGDRNSYEQYF TGCAGCGTTGAATTTGAAGGGGACAGAAACTCCTACGAGCAGTACTTC
NA 13 TRBJ1-1 many TRBV6-6 CASSPRGPTEAFF TGTGCCAGCAGCCCCAGAGGACCGACTGAAGCTTTCTTT
TRBD2 17 TRBJ2-3 NA TRBV5-1 CASSLILADAFTDTQYF TGCGCCAGCAGCTTGATCCTAGCGGACGCGTTCACAGATACGCAGTATTTT
NA 13 TRBJ2-5 few TRBV11-2 CASSSRRLETQYF TGTGCCAGCAGCTCCCGACGACTAGAGACCCAGTACTTC
NA 17 TRBJ2-2 many TRBV15 CATSRDQGVAHTGELFF TGTGCCACCAGCAGAGATCAAGGGGTGGCACACACCGGGGAGCTGTTTTTT
NA 15 TRBJ1-1 NA TRBV11-3 CASSFTGSLNTEAFF TGTGCCAGCAGCTTTACAGGGAGTTTGAACACTGAAGCTTTCTTT
TRBD2 14 TRBJ2-7 many TRBV7-8 CASSSAGDGNEQYF TGTGCCAGCAGCTCAGCGGGAGACGGGAACGAGCAGTACTTC
NA 11 TRBJ2-3 NA TRBV6-5 CASSPGNTQYF TGTGCCAGCAGTCCTGGGAATACGCAGTATTTT
TRBD2 19 TRBJ2-5 few TRBV5-1 CASSLVVGLAGSMGETQYF TGCGCCAGCAGCTTGGTGGTTGGGCTAGCGGGAAGCATGGGAGAGACCCAGTACTTC
NA 14 TRBJ2-1 many TRBV5-1 CASSLAGFVDEQFF TGCGCCAGCAGCTTGGCGGGATTCGTCGATGAGCAGTTCTTC
TRBD1 15 TRBJ2-7 few TRBV6-1 CASTLGQGATYEQYF TGTGCCAGCACCCTCGGACAGGGGGCAACCTACGAGCAGTACTTC
NA 16 TRBJ2-2 many TRBV6-2/TRBV6-3 CASSYGAGDNTGELFF TGTGCCAGCAGTTACGGGGCAGGGGACAACACCGGGGAGCTGTTTTTT
TRBD1 16 TRBJ1-1 NA TRBV7-8 CASSSDRVRLNTEAFF TGTGCCAGCAGCTCCGACAGGGTGCGATTGAACACTGAAGCTTTCTTT
TRBD2 15 TRBJ2-1 few TRBV20-1 CSAREAGVAYNEQFF TGCAGTGCTAGAGAAGCGGGAGTCGCCTACAATGAGCAGTTCTTC
TRBD1 14 TRBJ1-1 many TRBV12-3/TRBV12-4 CASSATGQWTEAFF TGTGCCAGCAGTGCAACGGGACAGTGGACTGAAGCTTTCTTT
TRBD1 15 TRBJ2-1 many TRBV12-3/TRBV12-4 CASSFPGTGRNEQFF TGTGCCAGCAGTTTCCCCGGGACAGGGAGGAATGAGCAGTTCTTC
NA 15 TRBJ1-2 many TRBV5-1 CASSIGRSRDYGYTF TGCGCCAGCAGCATTGGACGGTCAAGGGACTATGGCTACACCTTC
TRBD2 16 TRBJ2-3 few TRBV10-3 CAISESAGGPIDTQYF TGTGCCATCAGTGAGTCTGCGGGGGGGCCCATAGATACGCAGTATTTT
TRBD2 14 TRBJ2-5 NA TRBV20-1 CSAVTGGSHETQYF TGCAGTGCTGTGACGGGAGGTTCGCATGAGACCCAGTACTTC
NA 14 TRBJ2-7 many TRBV5-1 CASSLGTASYEQYF TGCGCCAGCAGCCTAGGGACTGCCTCCTACGAGCAGTACTTC
TRBD2 18 TRBJ2-1 few TRBV20-1 CSARDLGGGAQGSNEQFF TGCAGTGCTAGAGATCTTGGCGGGGGGGCCCAGGGGAGTAATGAGCAGTTCTTC
NA 13 TRBJ2-5 many TRBV5-1 CASSLAAQESQYF TGCGCCAGCAGCTTAGCGGCCCAAGAGAGCCAGTACTTC
NA 13 TRBJ2-5 many TRBV20-1 CSARDPSLETQYF TGCAGTGCTAGAGATCCCTCCCTTGAGACCCAGTACTTC
TRBD2 17 TRBJ2-1 few TRBV28 CASSFSVAGGPYNEQFF TGTGCCAGCAGTTTTAGTGTAGCGGGAGGCCCCTACAATGAGCAGTTCTTC
NA 15 TRBJ1-5 NA TRBV7-8 CASSLEAQGYQPQHF TGTGCCAGCAGCTTAGAGGCTCAGGGATATCAGCCCCAGCATTTT
NA 15 TRBJ2-2 NA TRBV5-6 CASSLSGLPTGELFF TGTGCCAGCAGCTTGTCAGGGTTGCCCACCGGGGAGCTGTTTTTT
NA 12 TRBJ2-7 many TRBV29-1 CSGGDGSYEQYF TGCAGCGGGGGCGATGGGTCCTACGAGCAGTACTTC
TRBD2 15 TRBJ2-1 few TRBV10-3 CATTSGTLLYNEQFF TGTGCCACGACTAGCGGGACCCTACTATACAATGAGCAGTTCTTC
NA 15 TRBJ2-2 NA TRBV6-1 CAILWRGQNTGELFF TGTGCCATCCTATGGAGGGGGCAGAACACCGGGGAGCTGTTTTTT
TRBD2 16 TRBJ2-2 few TRBV6-1 CASKIAGARSTGELFF TGTGCCAGCAAGATAGCGGGAGCAAGAAGCACCGGGGAGCTGTTTTTT
NA 12 TRBJ2-1 NA TRBV7-9 CASSLNREKQFF TGTGCCAGCAGCCTTAACCGGGAAAAGCAGTTCTTC
NA 15 TRBJ2-1 NA TRBV20-1 CSASPAPSSYNEQFF TGCAGTGCTAGCCCCGCGCCGAGCTCCTACAATGAGCAGTTCTTC
NA 16 TRBJ2-1 many TRBV3-1 CASSQELRDINNEQFF TGTGCCAGCAGCCAAGAGCTACGGGACATTAACAATGAGCAGTTCTTC
NA 13 TRBJ2-5 NA TRBV29-1 CSVLREFQETQYF TGCAGCGTCCTCCGGGAGTTCCAAGAGACCCAGTACTTC
TRBD1 16 TRBJ1-2 many TRBV29-1 CSVLRDRGSVQYGYTF TGCAGCGTCCTCCGGGACAGGGGTTCCGTTCAGTATGGCTACACCTTC
NA 16 TRBJ2-5 NA TRBV3-1 CASSHPGVAEQETQYF TGTGCCAGCAGCCACCCGGGGGTAGCGGAACAAGAGACCCAGTACTTC
TRBD1 15 TRBJ2-5 NA TRBV15 CATSREQQGFGTQYF TGTGCCACCAGCAGAGAGCAACAGGGGTTTGGGACCCAGTACTTC
TRBD1 15 TRBJ1-1 NA TRBV5-1 CASSIITGGASEAFF TGCGCCAGCAGCATCATAACAGGGGGCGCCTCTGAAGCTTTCTTT
NA 16 TRBJ1-2 NA TRBV4-1 CASSHPGGDPNYGYTF TGCGCCAGCAGCCACCCTGGTGGGGATCCCAACTATGGCTACACCTTC
NA 13 TRBJ2-3 many TRBV7-9 CASSFSSTDTQYF TGTGCCAGCAGCTTTTCTTCCACAGATACGCAGTATTTT
TRBD1 13 TRBJ1-2 NA TRBV6-6 CASSFTGGDGYTF TGTGCCAGCAGTTTTACAGGGGGTGATGGCTACACCTTC
NA 16 TRBJ2-3 few TRBV12-3/TRBV12-4 CASRGYGSSSTDTQYF TGTGCCAGCAGGGGGTATGGGAGCTCTAGCACAGATACGCAGTATTTT
NA 16 TRBJ1-5 many TRBV10-3 CAISESYSSVYQPQHF TGTGCCATCAGTGAGTCTTACTCGTCAGTCTATCAGCCCCAGCATTTT
NA 13 TRBJ2-2 many TRBV12-3/TRBV12-4 CASSLGGVGELFF TGTGCCAGCAGTTTAGGGGGGGTCGGGGAGCTGTTTTTT
TRBD2 16 TRBJ2-1 NA TRBV4-1 CASSQVGLAGDNEQFF TGCGCCAGCAGCCAAGTTGGGCTAGCGGGAGACAATGAGCAGTTCTTC
TRBD2 15 TRBJ2-3 NA TRBV20-1 CSAELLAGGPDTQYF TGCAGTGCTGAACTACTAGCGGGAGGGCCAGATACGCAGTATTTT
NA 14 TRBJ1-5 NA TRBV28 CASGSSGAYQPQHF TGTGCCAGCGGCTCTAGCGGGGCGTATCAGCCCCAGCATTTT